This T cell receptor (beta chain) was captured in a study of shared clonotypes between healthy human individuals. Study details: The people who gave samples were a couple of women and a few men aged 18 to 49.

Sequencing used immunoSEQ multiplex PCR; TCRdb keeps in-frame clones, though not all of them. The table has approximately 1.9 million clones, 85% to 95% seen once. V trimming: 4 bases; J trimming: 7 bases; junction bases outside the gene matches: 8. The CDR3 is 15 residues long. Germline CDR1 reads MGHRA; CDR2 reads YSYEKL. CD45RO-negative, CCR7-selected cells formed the naive CD8 fraction, which excluded terminally differentiated effector memory CD45RA+ cells. The receptor comes from a man younger than 35 in good health. Some clones in this sample may be carry-over from other donors' samples. Sequenced input: naive CD8+ T cells from PBMCs. This chain uses TRBV4-1 with TRBJ2-1; 9 bases are a match to TRBD2. DNA for the CDR3: TGCGCCAGCAGCCTAATTTTGACTAGCGGTAATGAGCAGTTCTTC. This codes for CASSLILTSGNEQFF.